The T cell receptor beta chain under discussion was sequenced for a study of cytomegalovirus exposure and HLA in healthy donors. Clones were read by immunoSEQ multiplex PCR, and TCRdb kept only the in-frame ones, dropping some. Among fewer than 75,000 clones, 94% were seen once, and the ten largest hold about 1.9%. General study results and limits: 164 TCR beta chains were listed as cytomegalovirus-associated. Across donors, most TCRs were seen rarely, yet some public ones were widespread.

A note on this clone: Its antigen is unknown.

This CDR3 comprises 14 residues. V was trimmed by 5 bases and J by 7 bases, leaving 19 bases between them. Looked up from germline, CDR1 is SGHTS and CDR2 is YDEGEE. This chain uses TRBV5-8 with TRBJ2-7; the D gene is possibly TRBD1 (6 bases). The receptor's source is a woman younger than 35 in good health and CMV-seropositive. The source material was PBMCs. The CDR3 spells CASRYMGQGREQYF. The CDR3 DNA sequence: TGTGCCAGCAGATATATGGGACAAGGGAGAGAGCAGTACTTC.